This entry lists 4 T cell receptor beta chains sequenced from one sample in a study of cytomegalovirus exposure and HLA in healthy donors listed by TCRdb under 2017. Library preparation used the immunoSEQ multiplex PCR assay. A mixture of 60 forward primers for TCR Vbeta segments and 13 reverse primers for TCR Jbeta segments was used in the multiplex PCR. In TCRdb, the immuneACCESS table is reduced to in-frame sequences with V and J assigned. These tables do not hold every clone; where another copy was compared, an unresolved V gene accounts for under half, and the others remain unexplained. The sample yields some 120,000 clones; over 9.5% were counted once. The ten largest clones represent about 4.6% of the sample. Material for sequencing was PBMCs. Receptors were obtained from a woman aged 18-29 years in good health and CMV-seropositive.

The chain combines TRBV6-1 with TRBJ2-7; 7 bases are a match to TRBD1. In germline, CDR1 is MNHNS, CDR2 SASEGT. V was clipped by 10 bases and J by 0 bases; unmatched bases: 12. CDR3 size: 15 residues. Here the CDR3 DNA reads TGTGCCATGAGCCGGACAGGCGATCCCTCCTACGAGCAGTACTTC. It is translated as CAMSRTGDPSYEQYF.

A few counts support this clone. J is TRBJ2-7 and V is TRBV9, with 10 positions matching TRBD2. The CDR3 length is 15 residues. V gave up 2 bases and J gave up 2 bases; unmatched junction bases: 4. Germline loops: CDR1 SGDLS, CDR2 YYNGEE. CDR3 sequence (DNA): TGTGCCAGCAGCGTCGGACTAGCGGCTACCTACGAGCAGTACTTC. Translated: CASSVGLAATYEQYF. Combining the CDR3 with reference TRBV9 and TRBJ2-7 gives the whole variable domain DSGVTQTPKHLITATGQRVTLRCSPRSGDLSVYWYQQSLDQGLQFLIQYYNGEERAKGNILERFSAQQFPDLHSELNLSSLELGDSALYFCASSVGLAATYEQYFGPGTRLTVT.

The chain recombines TRBV19 with TRBJ1-1; tentative D call: TRBD1 (6 bases). This CDR3 region has 16 residues. CDR1 and CDR2 from the germline V gene are LNHDA and SQIVND (reference sequence). The V and J ends lost 9 bases and 6 bases respectively, with 26 bases between them. This CDR3 is CASLGGHHGREPEAFF. The CDR3 DNA sequence: TGTGCCAGCCTAGGGGGACACCACGGTCGGGAACCTGAAGCTTTCTTT. Filled out from reference TRBV19 and TRBJ1-1, the complete variable domain reads DGGITQSPKYLFRKEGQNVTLSCEQNLNHDAMYWYRQDPGQGLRLIYYSQIVNDFQKGDIAEGYSVSREKKESFPLTVTSAQKNPTAFYLCASLGGHHGREPEAFFGQGTRLTVV.

This clone was seen a handful of times. The rearrangement links TRBV5-1 to TRBJ1-5; perhaps TRBD1 as D (5 bases). The germline gives CDR1 SGHRS, CDR2 YFSETQ. Trimming shortened V by 1 base and J by 0 bases, and 14 bases separated the two germline ends. CDR3 size: 17 residues. The DNA for the CDR3 is TGCGCCAGCAGCTTGAGGATTGAACAGGTTAGCAATCAGCCCCAGCATTTT. Its protein is CASSLRIEQVSNQPQHF.